Each of the 22 T cell receptor beta chains below was sequenced from the same sample in a study of glioma-infiltrating T cells. The iRepertoire nested amplicon-rescue multiplex PCR amplified TCR alpha and beta CDR3s from RNA. TCRdb used MiXCR to reprocess the multiplex PCR reads, holding one entry per CDR3 protein. The sample lists 100,000 to 150,000 distinct CDR3 sequences, more than 20% seen once, with 27% in the top ten. The sequenced sample consisted of glioma tissue, nonneoplastic brain tissue, or PBMCs (not recorded which). These receptors all stem from a human donor with low-grade glioma or glioblastoma, undergoing nonglioma brain surgery, or in good health (not recorded which).

The J gene is TRBJ2-3, the V gene TRBV3-1; D may match TRBD1 or TRBD2 (5 bases each). Looked up from germline, CDR1 is LGHDT and CDR2 is YNNKEL (reference sequence). The ends were cut back, 1 base at V and 5 bases at J, with 13 bases in the middle. The CDR3 length is 15 residues. The CDR3 DNA reads as TGTGCCAGCAGCCAAGTTGACGGGGCTGAAGATACGCAGTATTTT. Translating gives CASSQVDGAEDTQYF.

This clonotype was detected a few times. The rearrangement uses TRBV7-9 and TRBJ2-1; TRBD1 matches 7 bases. After removal of 5 bases from V and 3 bases from J, the junction contained 10 bases not matched to a gene. The CDR3 loop spans 16 amino acids. Germline V gives CDR1 SEHNR, CDR2 FQNEAQ (reference sequence). The CDR3 sequence is CASSKGASWGYNEQFF. CDR3 in DNA: TGTGCCAGCAGCAAGGGGGCTAGCTGGGGCTACAATGAGCAGTTCTTC. The complete variable domain, with remaining parts taken from reference TRBV7-9 and TRBJ2-1, reads DTGVSQNPRHKITKRGQNVTFRCDPISEHNRLYWYRQTLGQGPEFLTYFQNEAQLEKSRLLSDRFSAERPKGSFSTLEIQRTEQGDSAMYLCASSKGASWGYNEQFFGPGTRLTVL.

The table lists this clonotype with many counts. The chain recombines TRBV25-1 with TRBJ1-2; D call uncertain. V was pared by 6 bases and J by 7 bases, with 18 bases between. The CDR3 sequence is 14 residues long. Germline assignment: CDR1 MGHDK and CDR2 SYGVNS. The CDR3 nucleotides are TGTGCCAGCAGGGGTGCTAGGGCTGAGGCTGGCTACACCTTC. Protein sequence: CASRGARAEAGYTF.

In regard to this clonotype: The CDR3 does not close with the conserved phenylalanine or tryptophan, likely indicating a read error. CDR3 DNA: TGTGCCAGCAGTTCCTCCGCCCGGGTAGCTAATGAAAAACTGTTTTCT. Its translation is CASSSSARVANEKLFS. The chain joins TRBV6-1 to TRBJ1-4; D is ambiguous. CDR3 length equals 16 residues. Germline values: CDR1 MNHNS, CDR2 SASEGT. Deletions cut 5 bases from V and 3 bases from J, with 16 bases between.

This clonotype has a handful of counts. This rearrangement joins TRBV15 to TRBJ2-3; the D gene is possibly TRBD2 (6 bases). Germline V gives CDR1 LNHNV, CDR2 YYDKDF (reference sequence). Trimming left V 8 bases short and J 1 base short, with 16 bases between. The CDR3 is 15 residues long. CDR3 DNA: TGTGCCACCTCACAACTAGCTTTGCGCACAGATACGCAGTATTTT. Its protein is CATSQLALRTDTQYF.

The chain couples TRBV12-3 or TRBV12-4 to TRBJ1-1, with D perhaps matching TRBD1 (6 bases). Trimming left V 5 bases short and J 1 base short, with 14 bases between. The CDR3 length is 15 residues. Here the CDR3 DNA reads TGTGCCAGCAGTCATGGACAGATTCGGAACACTGAAGCTTTCTTT. Protein: CASSHGQIRNTEAFF.

In its sample, this clonotype was seen once. A much larger clone differs from this one at a single base, so this may be a read error. The chain uses TRBV7-9 and TRBJ1-4; D uncertain. CDR1 and CDR2 (germline): SEHNR, FQNEAQ (reference sequence). The CDR3 contains 17 residues. This CDR3 reads CASSHPRMGGKHEKLFF. CDR3 coding DNA: TGCGCCAGCAGCCATCCTCGGATGGGAGGTAAACATGAAAAACTGTTTTTT.

This clonotype was picked up a small number of times. The chain joins TRBV11-3 to TRBJ1-2; no definite D call. Germline-derived CDR1 and CDR2 are SGHNT and YENEEA. The CDR3 is made up of 14 amino acids. The germline V and J ends were trimmed by 1 base and 4 bases, with 10 bases remaining between them. The CDR3 nucleotides read TGTGCCAGCAGCTTAGGGTCCAGTTCCTATGGCTACACCTTC. Protein product: CASSLGSSSYGYTF.

The table lists this clonotype with a few counts. This chain joins TRBV7-6 and TRBJ2-7; D perhaps matches TRBD1 (5 bases). Germline loops: CDR1 SGHVS, CDR2 FNYEAQ. This CDR3 spans 14 amino acids. V gave up 0 bases and J gave up 6 bases, with 12 bases separating them. This chain's CDR3 is CASSLAAGRGEQYV. In nucleotides, the CDR3 is TGTGCCAGCAGCTTAGCTGCAGGGCGAGGCGAGCAGTACGTC.

Only a few counts were recorded for this clonotype. This chain uses TRBV25-1 with TRBJ1-3, with D possibly TRBD1 on 6 matching bases. CDR1 is MGHDK and CDR2 is SYGVNS in the germline V gene. Trimming removed 2 bases at V and 7 bases at J, with 15 bases between. The CDR3 is made up of 15 amino acids. The CDR3 sequence is CASSELGAKENTIYF. The CDR3 DNA sequence: TGTGCCAGCAGTGAACTGGGGGCCAAAGAGAACACCATATATTTT.

Details on this clonotype: This may be a read error, as it is one base from a much larger clone. A read error is likely, as this CDR3 ends without the conserved phenylalanine or tryptophan. The genes are TRBV7-2 and TRBJ2-3; maybe TRBD2 (6 bases). There are 13 residues in the CDR3. The V and J ends lost 5 bases and 5 bases respectively, with 11 bases between them. CDR1 and CDR2 (germline): SGHTA, FQGNSA. The CDR3 DNA follows: TGTGCCAGCAGCAGGGAGGTCGGAGATACGCAGTATCTT. It codes for CASSREVGDTQYL.

This clonotype has more than one count but fewer than ten. The chain carries TRBV7-2 and TRBJ2-3; 8 bases are a match to TRBD2. CDR3 size: 14 residues. V shed 4 bases and J 3 bases; nucleotides not matched to a gene: 3. Looked up from germline, CDR1 is SGHTA and CDR2 is FQGNSA. The chain's CDR3 is CASSSGGATDTQYF. The CDR3 coding sequence is TGTGCCAGCAGCTCCGGGGGGGCGACAGATACGCAGTATTTT.

Regarding this clonotype: An end of the junction does not agree with germline; a read error may underlie this. The CDR3 sequence: CASTPGLAGRGRDTQYF. The CDR3 coding sequence is TGCGCCAGCACTCCGGGACTAGCGGGGCGCGGACGAGATACGCAGTATTTT. The chain combines TRBV6-1 with TRBJ2-3; 13 nucleotides match TRBD2. This CDR3 contains 17 residues. In germline, CDR1 is MNHNS, CDR2 SASEGT.

This clonotype was observed many times. The DNA of the CDR3 is TGTGCCAGCAGCACGGAGAGGGATCAGCCCCAGCATTTT. It translates to CASSTERDQPQHF. The V and J genes are TRBV6-1 and TRBJ1-5; D gene uncertain. V was clipped by 6 bases and J by 5 bases, with 11 bases between them. The CDR3 contains 13 residues. Germline V gives CDR1 MNHNS, CDR2 SASEGT.

This clonotype was seen more than once but under ten times. The gene calls are TRBV18 and TRBJ1-5, with D tentatively TRBD1 (5 bases). Trimming cost V 0 bases and J 2 bases, with 5 bases left between them. The CDR3 has 14 residues. CDR1 and CDR2 from the germline V gene are KGHSH and LQKENI. The CDR3 protein is CASSPPGRNQPQHF. CDR3 coding DNA: TGTGCCAGCTCACCACCGGGACGCAATCAGCCCCAGCATTTT. The whole variable domain, filled in from reference TRBV18 and TRBJ1-5, reads NAGVMQNPRHLVRRRGQEARLRCSPMKGHSHVYWYRQLPEEGLKFMVYLQKENIIDESGMPKERFSAEFPKEGPSILRIQQVVRGDSAAYFCASSPPGRNQPQHFGDGTRLSIL.

This clonotype was counted a few times. The rearrangement links TRBV20-1 to TRBJ2-1; 8 bases map to TRBD1. The V gene's germline CDR1 is DFQATT and CDR2 SNEGSKA (reference sequence). CDR3 size: 13 residues. J gave up 6 bases and V 3 bases, and 4 bases lay outside the gene matches. The CDR3 region has the DNA TGCAGTGCTAGGGGACAGGAGGGCAATGAGCAGTTCTTC. Protein: CSARGQEGNEQFF.

The CDR3 spells CASSPGQGFQETQYF. The CDR3 bases are TGTGCCAGCAGCCCGGGACAGGGGTTCCAAGAGACCCAGTACTTC. V usage is TRBV5-4 and J usage is TRBJ2-5; 10 bases align to TRBD1. Germline values: CDR1 SGHNT, CDR2 YYREEE (reference sequence). V shed 4 bases and J 1 base; nucleotides not matched to a gene: 4. This CDR3 spans 15 amino acids.

As concerns this clonotype: A read error may account for a junction end that differs from germline. This sequence joins TRBV10-3 and TRBJ1-1; TRBD1 matches at 8 bases. There are 13 residues in the CDR3. From germline, CDR1 is ENHRY and CDR2 SYGVKD. The CDR3 here is CAIRGQGIPGALF. The CDR3, as DNA: TGTGCCATCAGAGGACAGGGTATACCTGGAGCTCTCTTT.

J is TRBJ2-7 and V is TRBV2; 9 bases line up with TRBD1. Germline CDR1 is SNHLY and CDR2 is FYNNEI. The CDR3 runs 17 residues. The V segment lost 4 bases and the J segment 2 bases; nucleotides outside the gene matches: 12. The CDR3 protein is CASSARRAGTGPYEQYV. CDR3 nucleotide sequence: TGTGCCAGCAGTGCCCGAAGAGCCGGGACAGGGCCCTACGAGCAGTACGTC.

This clonotype appeared a few times. The chain combines TRBV28 with TRBJ2-7; possible D gene TRBD1, 5 bases. The CDR3 length is 15 residues. V lost 4 bases and J 3 bases, leaving 16 bases between the germline ends. Per the germline V gene, CDR1 is MDHEN and CDR2 is SYDVKM. CDR3 sequence reads: CASSSGYRFLYEQYV. As DNA, the CDR3 is TGTGCCAGCAGTTCAGGGTATCGGTTCCTCTACGAGCAGTACGTC.

This clonotype was counted only a few times. The V and J genes are TRBV7-2 and TRBJ1-1; a possible D gene is TRBD1 (5 bases). The CDR3 has 15 amino acids. Germline V CDR1 and CDR2: SGHTA, FQGNSA. V lost 7 bases to trimming and J lost 0 bases, with 15 bases between them. CDR3 sequence: CASTTGWQMNTEAFF. DNA of the CDR3: TGTGCCAGCACCACAGGATGGCAGATGAACACTGAAGCTTTCTTT.

This clonotype was counted only a few times. V usage is TRBV15 and J usage is TRBJ1-3; maybe TRBD1 (6 bases). Germline loops: CDR1 LNHNV, CDR2 YYDKDF (reference sequence). The CDR3 extends over 15 amino acids. V gave up 6 bases and J gave up 0 bases, with 12 bases separating them. The CDR3 here is CATSGQRSSGNTIYF. CDR3 in DNA: TGTGCCACCAGTGGACAGAGAAGCTCTGGAAACACCATATATTTT. Together with reference TRBV15 and TRBJ1-3, the CDR3 gives the full variable domain: DAMVIQNPRYQVTQFGKPVTLSCSQTLNHNVMYWYQQKSSQAPKLLFHYYDKDFNNEADTPDNFQSRRPNTSFCFLDIRSPGLGDTAMYLCATSGQRSSGNTIYFGEGSWLTVV.